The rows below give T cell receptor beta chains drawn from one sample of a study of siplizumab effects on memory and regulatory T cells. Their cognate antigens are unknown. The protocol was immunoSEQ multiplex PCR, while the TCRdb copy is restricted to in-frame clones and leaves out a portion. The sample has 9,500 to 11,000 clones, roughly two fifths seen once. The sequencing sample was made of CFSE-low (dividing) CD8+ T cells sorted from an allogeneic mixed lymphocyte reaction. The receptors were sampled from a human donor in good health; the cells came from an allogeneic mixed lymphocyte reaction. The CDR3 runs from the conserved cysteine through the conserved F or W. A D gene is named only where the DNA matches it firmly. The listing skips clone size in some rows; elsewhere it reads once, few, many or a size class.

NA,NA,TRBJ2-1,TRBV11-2,CASSLGGDEQFF,TGTGCCAGCAGCCTAGGAGGGGATGAGCAGTTCTTC
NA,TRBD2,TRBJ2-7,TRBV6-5,CASGPDGGGSYEQYF,TGTGCCAGCGGACCGGATGGGGGGGGCTCCTACGAGCAGTACTTC
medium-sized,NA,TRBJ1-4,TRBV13,CASSWRTSGGEKLFF,TGTGCCAGCAGCTGGAGAACCTCGGGGGGAGAAAAACTGTTTTTT
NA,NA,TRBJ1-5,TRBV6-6,CASTGGNQPQHF,TGTGCCAGCACAGGTGGCAATCAGCCCCAGCATTTT
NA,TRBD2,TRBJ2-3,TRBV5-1,CASSFFGTSGGETDTQYF,TGCGCCAGCAGCTTCTTCGGGACTAGCGGGGGGGAAACAGATACGCAGTATTTT
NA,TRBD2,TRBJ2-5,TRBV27,CASSERLAGGVETQYF,TGTGCCAGCAGTGAGAGACTAGCGGGGGGGGTTGAGACCCAGTACTTC
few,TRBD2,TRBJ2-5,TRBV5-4,CASSDETSIRETQYF,TGTGCCAGCAGCGACGAGACTAGCATACGGGAGACCCAGTACTTC
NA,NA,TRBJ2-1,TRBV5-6,CASSLTSYNEQFF,TGTGCCAGCAGCTTGACGAGTTACAATGAGCAGTTCTTC
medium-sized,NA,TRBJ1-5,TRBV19,CASTDQGNQPQHF,TGTGCCAGTACTGACCAGGGCAATCAGCCCCAGCATTTT
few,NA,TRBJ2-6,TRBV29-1,CSVEWGSGANVLTF,TGCAGCGTTGAATGGGGGTCTGGGGCCAACGTCCTGACTTTC
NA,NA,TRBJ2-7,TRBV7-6,CASSLFKAGPYEQYF,TGTGCCAGCAGCTTATTTAAAGCGGGCCCCTACGAGCAGTACTTC
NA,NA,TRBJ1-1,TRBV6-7,CASSYSWNTEAFF,TGTGCCAGCAGTTACTCCTGGAACACTGAAGCTTTCTTT
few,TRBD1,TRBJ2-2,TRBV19,CASSSRTGGYGAGELFF,TGTGCCAGTAGTTCGCGGACAGGGGGCTATGGAGCCGGGGAGCTGTTTTTT
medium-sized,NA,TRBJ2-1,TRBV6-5,CASAAGGGDEQFF,TGTGCCAGCGCCGCCGGGGGAGGCGATGAGCAGTTCTTC
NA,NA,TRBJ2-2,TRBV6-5,CASSYGSGELFF,TGTGCCAGCAGTTACGGATCCGGGGAGCTGTTTTTT
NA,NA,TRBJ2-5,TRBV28,CASRSYLTGVMRLEQYF,TGTGCCAGCAGATCCTACCTAACGGGAGTCATGAGGTTGGAGCAGTACTTC
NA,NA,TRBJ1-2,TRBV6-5,CASSYLNRAGGYTF,TGTGCCAGCAGTTACTTAAACAGGGCAGGGGGCTACACCTTC
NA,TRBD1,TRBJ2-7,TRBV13,CASSQNRGHEQYF,TGTGCCAGCAGTCAAAACAGGGGCCACGAGCAGTACTTC
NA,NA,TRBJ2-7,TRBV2,CASSSGEYEQYF,TGTGCCAGCAGCTCCGGAGAGTACGAGCAGTACTTC
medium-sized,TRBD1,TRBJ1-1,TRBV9,CASSVEGASTEAFF,TGTGCCAGCAGCGTAGAGGGGGCTAGCACTGAAGCTTTCTTT
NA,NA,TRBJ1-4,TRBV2,CASSLEALSEKLFF,TGTGCCAGCAGCCTTGAGGCCCTTAGTGAAAAACTGTTTTTT
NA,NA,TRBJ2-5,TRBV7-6,CASSLGGQETQYF,TGTGCCAGCAGCTTAGGGGGACAAGAGACCCAGTACTTC
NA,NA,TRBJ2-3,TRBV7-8,CASSLTGAGVTTDTQYF,TGTGCCAGCAGCTTAACGGGGGCGGGGGTCACCACAGATACGCAGTATTTT
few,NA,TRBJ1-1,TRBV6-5,CASRPRGSTEAFF,TGTGCCAGCAGGCCTCGGGGGAGCACTGAAGCTTTCTTT
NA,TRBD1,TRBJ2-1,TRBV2,CASSQQGQGNEQFF,TGTGCCAGCAGTCAACAAGGACAGGGCAATGAGCAGTTCTTC
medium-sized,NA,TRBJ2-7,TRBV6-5,CASSWAGSYEQYF,TGTGCCAGCAGTTGGGCGGGCTCCTACGAGCAGTACTTC
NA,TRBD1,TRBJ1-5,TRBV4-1,CASSQVSGAQGVNQPQHF,TGCGCCAGCAGCCAAGTTAGCGGAGCTCAGGGGGTCAATCAGCCCCAGCATTTT
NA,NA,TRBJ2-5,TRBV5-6,CASSGLWEGGVETQYF,TGTGCCAGCAGCGGGCTTTGGGAGGGGGGAGTGGAGACCCAGTACTTC
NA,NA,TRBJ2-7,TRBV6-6,CASTSGSSYEQYF,TGTGCCAGCACCTCAGGAAGCTCCTACGAGCAGTACTTC
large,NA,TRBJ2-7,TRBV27,CASSLGGQTYEQYF,TGTGCCAGCAGTTTAGGGGGCCAAACCTACGAGCAGTACTTC
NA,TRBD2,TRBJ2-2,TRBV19,CASSASGRNTGELFF,TGTGCCAGTAGTGCTAGCGGGAGGAACACCGGGGAGCTGTTTTTT
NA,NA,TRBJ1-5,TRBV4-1,CASSQGPVPPQHF,TGCGCCAGCAGCCAGGGACCTGTACCGCCCCAGCATTTT
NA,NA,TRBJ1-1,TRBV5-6,CASSVGGLLNTEAFF,TGTGCCAGCAGCGTAGGCGGACTCTTGAACACTGAAGCTTTCTTT
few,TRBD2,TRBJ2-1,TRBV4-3,CASSQEGTSGTYNEQFF,TGCGCCAGCAGCCAAGAAGGGACTAGCGGTACCTACAATGAGCAGTTCTTC
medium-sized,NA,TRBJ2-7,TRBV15,CATSSQRGSSYEQYF,TGTGCCACCAGCAGCCAGAGGGGTAGCTCCTACGAGCAGTACTTC
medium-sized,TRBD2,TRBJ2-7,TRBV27,CASSGRGGNYEQYF,TGTGCCAGCAGCGGGCGGGGGGGAAATTACGAGCAGTACTTC
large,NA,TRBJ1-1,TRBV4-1,CASSQVQGNTEAFF,TGCGCCAGCAGCCAAGTTCAGGGAAACACTGAAGCTTTCTTT
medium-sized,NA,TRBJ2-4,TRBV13,CASSKEGGGGTHKNIQYF,TGTGCCAGCAGTAAGGAAGGAGGCGGGGGCACTCACAAAAACATTCAGTACTTC
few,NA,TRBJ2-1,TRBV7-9,CASSPLRGHEQFF,TGTGCCAGCAGCCCCCTTCGAGGCCATGAGCAGTTCTTC
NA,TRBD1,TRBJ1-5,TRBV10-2,CASKETGGNQPQHF,TGCGCCAGCAAGGAGACAGGGGGGAATCAGCCCCAGCATTTT
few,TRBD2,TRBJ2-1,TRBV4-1,CASSQLAGDLYNEQFF,TGCGCCAGCAGCCAGTTAGCGGGGGACCTTTACAATGAGCAGTTCTTC
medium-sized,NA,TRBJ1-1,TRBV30,CAGTGGTEAFF,TGTGCCGGGACGGGGGGCACTGAAGCTTTCTTT
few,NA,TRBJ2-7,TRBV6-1,CASSSNYEQYF,TGTGCCAGCAGTTCAAACTACGAGCAGTACTTC
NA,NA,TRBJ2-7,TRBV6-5,CASSYSRDEQYF,TGTGCCAGCAGTTACTCGAGGGACGAGCAGTACTTC
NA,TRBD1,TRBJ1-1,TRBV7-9,CASSLNPGQAGTEAFF,TGTGCCAGCAGCTTAAACCCCGGACAGGCAGGAACTGAAGCTTTCTTT
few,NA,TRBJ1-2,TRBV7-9,CASSFGANYGYTF,TGTGCCAGCAGCTTCGGGGCAAACTATGGCTACACCTTC
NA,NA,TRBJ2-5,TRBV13,CASSRRQTQETQYF,TGTGCCAGCAGCCGACGACAGACGCAAGAGACCCAGTACTTC
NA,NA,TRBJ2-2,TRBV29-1,CSVEFRGSRELFF,TGCAGCGTTGAATTTCGAGGCAGCCGGGAACTGTTTTTT
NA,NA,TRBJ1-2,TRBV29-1,CSVEDQDVYGYTF,TGCAGCGTTGAAGACCAGGACGTCTATGGCTACACCTTC
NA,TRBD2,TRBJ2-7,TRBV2,CASRETSGFSYEQYF,TGTGCCAGCAGAGAGACTAGCGGGTTTTCCTACGAGCAGTACTTC
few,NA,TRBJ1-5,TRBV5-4,CASSFGGDNQPQHF,TGTGCCAGCAGCTTTGGGGGCGACAATCAGCCCCAGCATTTT
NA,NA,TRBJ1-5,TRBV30,CAWSVGSNQPQHF,TGTGCCTGGAGTGTAGGTAGCAATCAGCCCCAGCATTTT
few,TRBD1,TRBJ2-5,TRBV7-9,CASSLAPGQGLAETQYF,TGTGCCAGCAGCTTAGCTCCGGGACAGGGGTTAGCAGAGACCCAGTACTTC
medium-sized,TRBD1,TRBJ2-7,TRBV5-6,CASSLGPQGAYEQYF,TGTGCCAGCAGCTTGGGGCCCCAGGGGGCCTACGAGCAGTACTTC
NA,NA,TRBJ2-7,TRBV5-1,CASSRPIYEQYF,TGTGCCAGCAGCCGCCCCATCTACGAGCAGTACTTC
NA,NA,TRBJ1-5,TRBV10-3,CAISEDSTNQPQHF,TGTGCCATCAGCGAGGACAGCACTAATCAGCCCCAGCATTTT
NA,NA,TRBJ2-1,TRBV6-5,CASSYSSGALPMEQFF,TGTGCCAGCAGTTATAGCTCGGGGGCGTTACCAATGGAGCAGTTCTTC